The sequence of this T cell receptor beta chain was determined in a study of blood T cell repertoires in COVID-19 (dated by TCRdb to 2020 to 2022). About the study as a whole: The collaborator samples originated in the United States, Italy and Spain and spanned the acute and convalescent phases of COVID-19. The material from the prospective study consisted of cDNA or gDNA derived from T cells, B-cell-depleted T cells, or PBMCs. Sample metadata almost always included a de-identified subject ID, COVID-19 status, age in years and sex. Where HLA class I and class II types were available, the types were taken from metadata supplied by the sample provider, not from assay-based typing. The samples were drawn from two sources: the first 160 participants of the ongoing ImmuneRACE study, and approximately 1,300 subjects contributed by 6 global collaborators. Deeply sampled blood TCRbeta repertoires from subjects exposed to, actively infected with, or recovered from COVID-19 were included in the dataset. A freely available public database, intended as a resource for researchers studying the immune response to SARS-CoV-2, is where the repertoires were released. The research as a whole found: Clinical and demographic metadata were provided uncurated, with the amount varying by source and participant.

TCRbeta CDR3 regions were amplified from genomic DNA using the immunoSEQ Assay, a bias-controlled multiplex PCR. Per the authors' processing: Nucleated cell counts per sample were estimated from amplification of reference gene primers within the assay. To quantify the absolute abundance of each unique TCRbeta CDR3 rearrangement, sequence reads were collapsed and filtered. For each sample, productive Simpson clonality was calculated as the square root of Simpson's diversity index across productive rearrangements. TCRdb took this table from immuneACCESS and kept in-frame rearrangements with V and J called. Such tables lack part of the clones; where checked against another copy, unresolved V genes explain under half of the gap, and the rest is unexplained. V, J and clone size derive from that table, while D and trimming were established from the DNA sequence. In all, the sample holds about 98,000 clones, and roughly 80% of those were seen once. The ten largest account for around 4.5% of the sample.

Each collaborating institution followed its own protocols to collect whole blood in K2EDTA tubes. Collaborator samples were shipped for TCRbeta analysis as frozen whole blood, isolated PBMCs, or DNA extracted from either sample type. V trim: 4 bases; J trim: 4 bases; unmatched bases: 3. Looking up the germline V gene yields CDR1 SGHRS and CDR2 YFSETQ. Inclusive of the bounding cysteine and phenylalanine, the CDR3 is 15 residues long. The DNA shown is the 45-base CDR3, in frame from base 1. Worth noting for this clone: The specificity of this receptor is unknown. No much larger clone exists at a distance of one base, and base qualities are not known.

The sequenced sample consisted of peripheral blood. The receptor was derived from a human donor in a cohort sampled during active COVID-19. Here the chain combines TRBV5-1 and TRBJ2-1, with TRBD2 matching 12 junction bases. For the CDR3, the sequence is CASSRLAGDYNEQFF. The DNA sequence follows: TGCGCCAGCAGCAGACTAGCGGGGGATTACAATGAGCAGTTCTTC.